This T cell receptor (beta chain) was sequenced in a study of cytomegalovirus exposure and HLA in healthy donors. Broader study findings: The authors later linked a missense DCLRE1C variant to TCR beta V- and J-gene trimming.

The CDR3 has 14 amino acids. CDR1 and CDR2 from the germline V gene are SEHNR and FQNEAQ (reference sequence). Trimming left V 1 base short and J 3 bases short, with 9 bases between. This clone showed up just a few times. Its cognate antigen is unknown. Primers included in the PCR were 60 Vbeta and 13 Jbeta primers. Study processing details: About 83 million unique TCR beta chains, 9 million to 11 million shared, were counted in a later analysis. Only in-frame clones appear in the TCRdb table, and some are missing; sequencing was by immunoSEQ multiplex PCR. The V and J calls and clone size are taken from that table; D and trimming were inferred from the DNA. In the table there are some 90,000 clones, around 74% of which are singletons.

The sequence came from a woman aged 70-85 years in good health and CMV-seropositive. The sequencing input was PBMCs. This chain connects TRBV7-9 to TRBJ1-1, with D tentatively TRBD1 (5 bases). DNA for the CDR3: TGTGCCAGCAGCTTAGAGGGGAGGGACACTGAAGCTTTCTTT. Translated, it gives CASSLEGRDTEAFF.